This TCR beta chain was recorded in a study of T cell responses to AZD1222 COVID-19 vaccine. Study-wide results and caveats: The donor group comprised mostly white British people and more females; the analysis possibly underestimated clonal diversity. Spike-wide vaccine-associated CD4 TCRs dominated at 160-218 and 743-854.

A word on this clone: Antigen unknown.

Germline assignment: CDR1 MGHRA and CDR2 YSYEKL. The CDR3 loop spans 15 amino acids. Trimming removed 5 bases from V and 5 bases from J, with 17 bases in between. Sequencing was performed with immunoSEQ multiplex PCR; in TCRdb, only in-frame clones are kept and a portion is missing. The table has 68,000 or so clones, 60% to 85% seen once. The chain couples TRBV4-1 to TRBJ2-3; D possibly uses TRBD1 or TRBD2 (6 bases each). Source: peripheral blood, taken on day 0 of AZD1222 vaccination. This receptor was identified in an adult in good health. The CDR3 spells CASSTLGGRGDTQYF. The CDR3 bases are TGCGCCAGCAGCACCCTGGGGGGCCGGGGAGATACGCAGTATTTT.